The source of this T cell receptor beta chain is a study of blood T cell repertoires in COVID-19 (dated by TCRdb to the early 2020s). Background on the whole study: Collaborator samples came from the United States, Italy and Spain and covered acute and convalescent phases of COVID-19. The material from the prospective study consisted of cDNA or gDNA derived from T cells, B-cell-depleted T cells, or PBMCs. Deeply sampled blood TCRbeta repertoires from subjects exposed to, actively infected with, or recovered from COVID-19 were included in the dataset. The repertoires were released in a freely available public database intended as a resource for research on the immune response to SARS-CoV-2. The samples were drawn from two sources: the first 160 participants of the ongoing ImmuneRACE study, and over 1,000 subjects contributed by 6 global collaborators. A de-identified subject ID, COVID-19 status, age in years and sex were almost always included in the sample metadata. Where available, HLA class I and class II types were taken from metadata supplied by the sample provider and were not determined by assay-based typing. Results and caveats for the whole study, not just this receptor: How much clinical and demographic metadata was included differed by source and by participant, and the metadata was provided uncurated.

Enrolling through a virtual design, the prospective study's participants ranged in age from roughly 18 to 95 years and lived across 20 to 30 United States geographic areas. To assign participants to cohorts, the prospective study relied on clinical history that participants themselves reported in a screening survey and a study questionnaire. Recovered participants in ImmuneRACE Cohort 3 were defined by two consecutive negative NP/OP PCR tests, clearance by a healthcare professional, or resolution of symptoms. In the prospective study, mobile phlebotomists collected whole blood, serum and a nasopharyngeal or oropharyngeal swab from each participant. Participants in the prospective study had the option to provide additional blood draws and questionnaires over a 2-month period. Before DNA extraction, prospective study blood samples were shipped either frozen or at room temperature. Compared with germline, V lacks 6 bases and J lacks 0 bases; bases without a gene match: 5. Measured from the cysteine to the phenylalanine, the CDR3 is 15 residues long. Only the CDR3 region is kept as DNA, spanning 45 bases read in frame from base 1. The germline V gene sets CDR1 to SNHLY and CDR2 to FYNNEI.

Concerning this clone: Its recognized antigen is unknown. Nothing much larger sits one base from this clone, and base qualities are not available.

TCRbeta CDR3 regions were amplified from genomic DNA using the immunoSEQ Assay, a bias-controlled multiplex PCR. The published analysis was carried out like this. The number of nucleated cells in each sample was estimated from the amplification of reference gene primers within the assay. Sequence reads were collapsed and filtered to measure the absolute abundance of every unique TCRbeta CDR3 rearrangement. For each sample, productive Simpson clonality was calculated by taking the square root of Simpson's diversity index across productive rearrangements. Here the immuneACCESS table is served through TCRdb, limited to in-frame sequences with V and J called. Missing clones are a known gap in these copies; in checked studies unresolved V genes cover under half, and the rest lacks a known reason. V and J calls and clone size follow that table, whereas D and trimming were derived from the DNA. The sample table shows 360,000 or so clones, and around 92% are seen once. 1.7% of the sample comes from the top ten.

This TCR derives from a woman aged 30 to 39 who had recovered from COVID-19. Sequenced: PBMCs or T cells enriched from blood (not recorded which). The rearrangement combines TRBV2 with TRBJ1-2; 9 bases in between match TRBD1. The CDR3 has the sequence CASRGGQGSNYGYTF. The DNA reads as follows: TGTGCCAGCAGAGGTGGACAGGGGTCTAACTATGGCTACACCTTC.